The clone carrying this T cell receptor beta chain was counted ten times or more. This specimen comes from a study of T cells of healthy individuals. Trimming stripped 0 bases from V and 3 bases from J, with 12 bases between. CDR3 length: 15 amino acids. CDR1 is SGDLS, CDR2 YYNGEE, per germline. TCRdb redid the calling of the 5' RACE reads with MiXCR, one entry per CDR3 protein. The data show about 53,000 distinct CDR3 sequences, with 14% to 15% seen just once and about 16% held by the top ten. This receptor was obtained from a human donor in good health. This chain links TRBV9 with TRBJ2-5; maybe TRBD2 (6 bases). The CDR3 coding sequence is TGTGCCAGCAGCGTAGGTAGCGGACAAAAAGAGACCCAGTACTTC. Translated: CASSVGSGQKETQYF.